The 14 T cell receptor beta chains in this list originate from one sample, sequenced in a study of identical twins. TCRdb ran MiXCR on the 5' RACE reads and lists one entry per CDR3 protein. This table has 1.5 million to 2 million distinct CDR3 sequences, about 30% appearing once. Specimen: cord blood. All receptors derive from a newborn girl in good health.

This clonotype has just a few counts. The chain is built from TRBV20-1 and TRBJ2-3; TRBD2 matches 10 bases. Germline CDR1 reads DFQATT; CDR2 reads SNEGSKA (reference sequence). Trimming took 6 bases from V and 5 from J; bases not matched to a gene: 5. The CDR3 runs 13 residues. The CDR3 region is CSALGTSVDTQYF. In DNA form, the CDR3 reads TGCAGTGCACTTGGGACTAGCGTAGATACGCAGTATTTT.

The chain links TRBV6-1 to TRBJ1-5; D is possibly TRBD1 (5 bases). V was trimmed by 0 bases and J by 4 bases, leaving 7 bases between them. Germline lookup yields CDR1 MNHNS and CDR2 SASEGT. The CDR3 is 14 amino acids. CDR3 loop: CASSEARGNQPQHF. Written as DNA, the CDR3 is TGTGCCAGCAGTGAAGCGCGGGGGAATCAGCCCCAGCATTTT.

This chain connects TRBV28 to TRBJ2-3; D is possibly TRBD2 (5 bases). CDR1 and CDR2 from the germline V gene are MDHEN and SYDVKM. The CDR3 loop spans 16 amino acids. Trimming pared 5 bases from V and 1 base from J, leaving 16 bases between. The CDR3 DNA reads TGTGCCAGCAGTATTCGGGATCAAGGACGCACAGATACGCAGTATTTT. Encoded protein: CASSIRDQGRTDTQYF.

The rearrangement uses TRBV7-9 and TRBJ1-2; D remains unclear. Germline CDR1 reads SEHNR; CDR2 reads FQNEAQ (reference sequence). V was cut by 5 bases and J by 5 bases, with 9 bases left in between. CDR3 size: 12 residues. CDR3 DNA sequence: TGTGCCAGCAGCCCACGGGAGTATGGCTACACCTTC. Its protein is CASSPREYGYTF. Based on the CDR3 plus reference TRBV7-9 and TRBJ1-2, the full variable domain is DTGVSQNPRHKITKRGQNVTFRCDPISEHNRLYWYRQTLGQGPEFLTYFQNEAQLEKSRLLSDRFSAERPKGSFSTLEIQRTEQGDSAMYLCASSPREYGYTFGSGTRLTVV.

The rearrangement joins TRBV10-3 to TRBJ1-4; unclear D gene. Germline CDR1 ENHRY, CDR2 SYGVKD. Between the trimmed V and J ends, which lost 5 bases and 4 bases, there was a span of 11 bases. This CDR3 region has 14 residues. CDR3 residues: CAISNDGNNEKLFF. Here the CDR3 DNA reads TGTGCCATCAGTAACGATGGGAATAATGAAAAACTGTTTTTT.

As to this clonotype: One end of the junction is discordant with germline, which a read error may explain. V and J are TRBV20-1 and TRBJ2-1; D uncertain. The J call may be wrong; the DNA end is better matched by TRBJ2-7. The germline V gene has CDR1 DFQATT and CDR2 SNEGSKA (reference sequence). The CDR3 length is 14 residues. The CDR3 DNA reads as TGCGGTGCTAGAGATGGTTGGCGTGACAATGAGCAGTACTTC. It yields the protein CGARDGWRDNEQYF.

This clonotype was recorded a few times. The CDR3 spells CASAEGSYEQYF. The DNA of the CDR3 is TGTGCCAGCGCCGAAGGGTCCTACGAGCAGTACTTC. The V call is TRBV28, the J call TRBJ2-7; D not resolved. CDR1 is MDHEN, CDR2 SYDVKM, per germline. This CDR3 is built from 12 residues. The V end lost 8 bases, the J end lost 1 base, and 9 bases lay between the germline ends.

This chain uses TRBV29-1 with TRBJ1-2; D is ambiguous. The germline V gene has CDR1 SQVTM and CDR2 ANQGSEA. The CDR3 extends over 13 amino acids. The V gene lost 5 bases and the J gene lost 6 bases, with 16 bases spanning the gap. The CDR3 sequence: CSVIGRTADGYTF. CDR3 bases: TGCAGCGTTATCGGTAGGACGGCCGATGGCTACACCTTC.

This clonotype was detected a few times. The J gene is TRBJ1-5, the V gene TRBV21-1; the table's D call, TRBD1, has no DNA check behind it. TRBV21-1 is a known pseudogene. This CDR3 spans 18 amino acids. The chain's CDR3 is CASSKGYVRGYSNQPQHF. The CDR3 DNA reads as TGTGCCAGCAGCAAAGGCTACGTTAGGGGTTATAGCAATCAGCCCCAGCATTTT.

The chain recombines TRBV3-1 with TRBJ2-3; 7 bases map to TRBD2. The V and J ends lost 1 base and 7 bases, in that order; junction bases with no gene match: 11. CDR1 LGHDT and CDR2 YNNKEL come from the germline V gene (reference sequence). The CDR3 has 16 residues. The CDR3 protein is CASSQAVETSLHTQYF. The DNA of the CDR3 is TGTGCCAGCAGCCAAGCCGTCGAGACTAGCCTCCATACGCAGTATTTT.

The V call is TRBV12-3 or TRBV12-4, the J call TRBJ1-5; a possible D gene is TRBD1 (6 bases). CDR3 length equals 15 residues. V gave up 1 base and J gave up 8 bases, with 15 bases separating them. CDR3 sequence reads: CASSLEARGPEPQHF. The CDR3 DNA reads as TGTGCCAGCAGTTTAGAGGCTCGGGGGCCGGAGCCCCAGCATTTT.

This clonotype was seen only a few times. The gene calls are TRBV20-1 and TRBJ1-5; no clear D. The CDR3 has 13 amino acids. V shed 2 bases and J shed 3 bases, with 8 bases lying between them. CDR1 is DFQATT, CDR2 SNEGSKA, per germline (reference sequence). CDR3: CSARSGINQPQHF. The CDR3 DNA is TGCAGTGCTAGATCCGGGATCAATCAGCCCCAGCATTTT.

This clonotype was seen a handful of times. The V call is TRBV12-3 or TRBV12-4, the J call TRBJ1-6; D is possibly TRBD1 (5 bases). CDR3 length equals 17 residues. V gave up 6 bases and J gave up 4 bases, with 19 bases separating them. CDR3 sequence reads: CASSWGLPGRYNSPLHF. CDR3 DNA: TGTGCCAGCAGCTGGGGCCTTCCGGGACGATATAATTCACCCCTCCACTTT.

The chain links TRBV27 to TRBJ1-2, with D possibly TRBD1 on 5 matching bases. The CDR3 totals 15 residues. The ends were cut back, 6 bases at V and 2 bases at J, with 16 bases in the middle. Germline CDR1 is MNHEY and CDR2 is SMNVEV (reference sequence). CDR3 amino acids: CASRLSRQLNYGYTF. The CDR3 coding sequence is TGTGCCAGCAGACTAAGCCGACAGCTAAACTATGGCTACACCTTC.